This TCR beta chain was found in a study of blood T cell repertoires in COVID-19. Method: immunoSEQ multiplex PCR; TCRdb's copy keeps in-frame clones and lacks some. The table records 55,000 or so clones, around 85% of them present only once. The CDR3 covers 13 residues. Trimming took 6 bases from V and 7 from J; bases not matched to a gene: 4. Germline values: CDR1 MNHEY, CDR2 SVGEGT. The chain carries TRBV6-2 or TRBV6-3 and TRBJ2-5, with 11 bases identical to TRBD1. This clonotype was obtained from a human donor in a cohort sampled during active COVID-19. Specimen: peripheral blood. The CDR3 sequence is CASSSGTGGTQYF. The CDR3 bases are TGTGCCAGCAGCTCTGGGACAGGGGGGACCCAGTACTTC.